One T cell receptor beta chain is described in this entry. Its antigen is undetermined. CDR1 is KGHSH, CDR2 LQKENI, per germline. Trimming cost V 8 bases and J 9 bases, with 23 bases left between them. CDR3 length: 16 residues. The table came from immunoSEQ multiplex PCR; TCRdb's copy has only in-frame clones and leaves some out. There are about 80,000 clones in the sample; around nine tenths occur only once, and roughly 7% lies in the top ten. The sample is drawn from a study of identifying expanded T cells in peripheral blood. Study findings and constraints: Differentially abundant clones: roughly 1.3 between replicates, about 15 at approximately 13 days, less than 20 at four. Approximately 2-week clone count variance significantly increased as total template count grew.

During the collection period, no donor immune events like infections were recorded. This TCR was recovered from a person aged 18-70 years in good health. The chain combines TRBV18 with TRBJ1-6, with a possible D match to TRBD1 (5 bases). The sample was blood. The CDR3 region has the DNA TGTGCCAGCCGGCTATGGGTGTTAGGGACCGCTTCACCCCTCCACTTT. Amino acid sequence: CASRLWVLGTASPLHF.